Listed below are T cell receptor beta chains from one sample, sequenced in a study of vaccination and CD4 T cells after COVID-19. One entry per CDR3 protein results from TCRdb running MiXCR on the PCR reads. The sample includes approximately 11,000 distinct CDR3 sequences, less than 50% of them seen just once. Their cognate antigens are unknown. The specimen was cultured CD4+ T cells from blood. These receptors originate from a human donor with COVID-19. CDR3s leave out the opening cysteine and the closing phenylalanine or tryptophan. Fields, in order: V gene, clone size, J gene, CDR3 length, CDR3 protein. Size tells how often a clone was seen (once, few, many) or the class of an expanded clone, and some rows leave it out.

TRBV28	-	TRBJ2-3	12	AGGDTSSTDTQY
TRBV7-2	-	TRBJ1-2	11	ASSPGGSYGYT
TRBV7-2	once	TRBJ2-1	14	ASSRIGTGSYNEQF
TRBV7-8	few	TRBJ2-1	16	ASSLAGRLAGSYNEQF
TRBV6-1	-	TRBJ1-5	13	ASSPRGVGNQPQH
TRBV2	-	TRBJ2-7	9	AIRRQDEQY
TRBV7-3	-	TRBJ2-2	16	ASSLRSASGLNTGELF
TRBV11-3	-	TRBJ2-2	13	ASSFRGGQNGELF
TRBV2	few	TRBJ1-2	10	ASSAMESGYT
TRBV7-3	few	TRBJ1-1	11	ASSSGGYSEAF
TRBV20-1	-	TRBJ2-3	13	SASGGGGTTDTQY
TRBV7-3	-	TRBJ1-1	12	ASSLAGLGTEAF
TRBV12-3/TRBV12-4	few	TRBJ1-5	13	ASGGGWQGLRPQH
TRBV7-8	-	TRBJ1-3	13	ASSLRGKSGNTIY
TRBV30	-	TRBJ1-5	14	AWSGDRGMSNQPQH
TRBV11-3	few	TRBJ1-6	12	ASSGTRGDSPLH
TRBV5-8	few	TRBJ2-3	12	ASSPFGVADTQY
TRBV7-6	-	TRBJ1-3	14	ASSLVRTNSGNTIY
TRBV7-2	-	TRBJ2-3	12	ASSLALGEPPQY
TRBV2	few	TRBJ1-5	11	ASSERTNQPQH
TRBV7-2	-	TRBJ1-3	12	ASSTRARVDTIY
TRBV11-2	-	TRBJ1-1	11	ASSLAAGSEAF
TRBV28	-	TRBJ2-1	13	ASTLLAGQYNEQF